Below, 4 T cell receptor beta chains from the same sample are listed, as sequenced in a study of blood T cell repertoires in COVID-19. This table comes from immunoSEQ multiplex PCR, and its TCRdb copy is limited to in-frame clones, with some not included. The sample lists fewer than 120,000 clones, roughly 87% seen once, with around 4.8% in the top ten. Material: peripheral blood. These receptors all come from a human donor in a cohort sampled during active COVID-19.

The rearrangement links TRBV9 to TRBJ2-7; D ambiguous. CDR1 SGDLS and CDR2 YYNGEE come from the germline V gene. The CDR3 has 17 amino acids. The V end was cut by 0 bases, the J end by 6 bases, with 22 bases between. Written as DNA, the CDR3 is TGTGCCAGCAGCGTAGGCGTTAGCAACGGTAGGCTTCTCGAGCAGTACTTC. It codes for CASSVGVSNGRLLEQYF.

The chain recombines TRBV4-3 with TRBJ2-6, with 8 bases lining up with TRBD1. Germline V gene data show CDR1 as LGHNA and CDR2 as YSLEER. V shed 2 bases and J 2 bases; nucleotides not matched to a gene: 2. The CDR3 runs 16 residues. The chain's CDR3 is CASSQWTGTGANVLTF. In DNA form, the CDR3 reads TGCGCCAGCAGCCAATGGACAGGGACTGGGGCCAACGTCCTGACTTTC.

The CDR3 nucleotides are TGCGCCAGCAGCCACGGACAGGGTTCCTATAATTCACCCCTCCACTTT. Translation: CASSHGQGSYNSPLHF. J is TRBJ1-6 and V is TRBV5-1, with TRBD1 matching over 8 bases. Trimming at V came to 4 bases and at J to 1 base, leaving 4 bases not matched to a gene. The CDR3 length is 16 residues. Per germline, CDR1 SGHRS and CDR2 YFSETQ.

This clone was seen a few times. The rearrangement links TRBV28 to TRBJ2-5, with 7 bases aligning to TRBD2. CDR1 is MDHEN and CDR2 is SYDVKM in the germline V gene. V lost 1 base and J lost 6; bases outside the gene matches: 8. The CDR3 runs to 15 residues. The CDR3 loop reads CASSLSSGMIKTQYF. In DNA form, the CDR3 reads TGTGCCAGCAGTTTATCTAGCGGTATGATCAAGACCCAGTACTTC.